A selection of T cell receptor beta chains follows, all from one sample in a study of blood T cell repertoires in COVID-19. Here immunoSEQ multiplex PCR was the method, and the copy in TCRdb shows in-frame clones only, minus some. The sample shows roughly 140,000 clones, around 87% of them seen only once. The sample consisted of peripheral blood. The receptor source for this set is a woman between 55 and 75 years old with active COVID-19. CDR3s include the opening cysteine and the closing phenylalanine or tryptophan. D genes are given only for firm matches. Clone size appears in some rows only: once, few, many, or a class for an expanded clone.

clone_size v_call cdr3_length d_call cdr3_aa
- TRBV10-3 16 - CAISASQGRGADTQYF
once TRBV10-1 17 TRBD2 CASSSRLAGGPSYEQYF
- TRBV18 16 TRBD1 CASSPSRGSGGEKLFF
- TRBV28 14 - CASSFSQGSQPQHF
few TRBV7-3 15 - CASSLSASSYNEQFF
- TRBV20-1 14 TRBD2 CSASPGLASNEQFF
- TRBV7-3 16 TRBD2 CASSLQSGRKADTQYF
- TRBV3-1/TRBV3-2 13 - CASSQSRVYEQYF
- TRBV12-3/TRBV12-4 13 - CASSLGLDYEQYF
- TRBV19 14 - CASSIGLMRNEQFF
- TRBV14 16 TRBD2 CASSPPGLAGLGTQYF
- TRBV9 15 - CASSPGDRLRYEQYF
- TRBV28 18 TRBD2 CASSPGLAGGPTGYEQYF
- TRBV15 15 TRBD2 CATSRRTSGRVEQYF
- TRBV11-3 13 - CASMSRGGNEQFF
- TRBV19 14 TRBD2 CASSITSGSYEQYF
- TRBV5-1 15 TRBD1 CASSFPDRESSEQYF
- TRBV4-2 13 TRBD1 CASNNRGNYGYTF
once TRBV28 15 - CASSSARRINYGYTF
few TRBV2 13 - CASSVEGVDGYTF
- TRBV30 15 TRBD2 CAWSVLAPNTGELFF
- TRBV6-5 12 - CASRSYGNEQFF
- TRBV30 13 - CAWSVLWGDEQYF
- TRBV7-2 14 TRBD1 CASSLGTGNQPQHF
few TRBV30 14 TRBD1 CAWSHRGPSYEQYF
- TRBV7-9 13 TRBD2 CASSSTRGETQYF
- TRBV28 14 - CASNSGTLTETQYF
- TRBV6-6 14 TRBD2 CASGLAGETNEQFF
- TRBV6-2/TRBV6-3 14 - CASSYGDSEQPQHF
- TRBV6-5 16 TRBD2 CASSYRSTSGRTTQYF
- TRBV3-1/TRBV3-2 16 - CASSRSGGRGSETQYF
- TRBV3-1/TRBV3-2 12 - CASSRTDSGYTF
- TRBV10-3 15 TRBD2 CAIRRLAGETDTQYF